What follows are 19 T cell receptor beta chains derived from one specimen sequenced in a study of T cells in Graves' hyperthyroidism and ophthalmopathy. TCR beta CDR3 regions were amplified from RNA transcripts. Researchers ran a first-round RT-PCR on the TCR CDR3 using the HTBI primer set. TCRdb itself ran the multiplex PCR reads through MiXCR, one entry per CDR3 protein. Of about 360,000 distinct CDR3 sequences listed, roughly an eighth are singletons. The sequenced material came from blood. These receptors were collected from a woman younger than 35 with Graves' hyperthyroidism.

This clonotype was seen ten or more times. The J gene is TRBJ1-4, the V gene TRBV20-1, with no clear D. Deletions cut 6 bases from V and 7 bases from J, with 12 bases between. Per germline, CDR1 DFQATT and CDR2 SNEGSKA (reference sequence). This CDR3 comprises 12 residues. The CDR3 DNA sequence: TGCAGTGCGACCTACGGTGGTGAAAAACTGTTTTTT. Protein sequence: CSATYGGEKLFF.

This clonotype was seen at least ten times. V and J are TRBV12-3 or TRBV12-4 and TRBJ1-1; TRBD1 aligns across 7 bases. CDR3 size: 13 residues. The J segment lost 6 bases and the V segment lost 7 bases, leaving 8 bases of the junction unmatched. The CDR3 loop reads CASTSTGSAEAFF. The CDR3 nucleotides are TGTGCCAGCACCTCGACAGGGTCAGCTGAAGCTTTCTTT.

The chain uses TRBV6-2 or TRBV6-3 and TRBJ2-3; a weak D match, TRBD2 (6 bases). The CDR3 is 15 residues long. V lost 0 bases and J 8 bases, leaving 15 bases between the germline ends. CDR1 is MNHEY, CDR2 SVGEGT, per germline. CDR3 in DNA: TGTGCCAGCAGTTACTCGATAGCGGTGGGGCCTACGCAGTATTTT. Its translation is CASSYSIAVGPTQYF.

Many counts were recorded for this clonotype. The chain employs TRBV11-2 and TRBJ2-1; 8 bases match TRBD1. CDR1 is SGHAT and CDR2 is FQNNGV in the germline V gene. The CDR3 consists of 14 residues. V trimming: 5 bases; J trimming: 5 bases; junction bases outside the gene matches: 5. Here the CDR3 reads CASSPGTGDNEQFF. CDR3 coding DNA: TGTGCCAGCAGCCCCGGGACAGGTGACAATGAGCAGTTCTTC.

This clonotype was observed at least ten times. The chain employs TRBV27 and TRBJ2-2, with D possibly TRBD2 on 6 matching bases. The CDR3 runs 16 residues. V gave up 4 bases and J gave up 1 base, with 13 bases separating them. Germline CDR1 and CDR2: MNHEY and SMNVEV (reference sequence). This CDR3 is CASSSNGGLNTGELFF. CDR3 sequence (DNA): TGTGCCAGCAGTTCGAACGGGGGTCTGAACACCGGGGAGCTGTTTTTT.

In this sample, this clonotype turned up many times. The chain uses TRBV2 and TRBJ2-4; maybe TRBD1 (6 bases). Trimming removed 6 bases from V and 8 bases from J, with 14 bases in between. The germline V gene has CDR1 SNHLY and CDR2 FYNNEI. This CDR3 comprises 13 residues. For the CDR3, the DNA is TGTGCCAGCAGAAGGCCCCCAGGGGACATTCAGTACTTC. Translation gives CASRRPPGDIQYF.

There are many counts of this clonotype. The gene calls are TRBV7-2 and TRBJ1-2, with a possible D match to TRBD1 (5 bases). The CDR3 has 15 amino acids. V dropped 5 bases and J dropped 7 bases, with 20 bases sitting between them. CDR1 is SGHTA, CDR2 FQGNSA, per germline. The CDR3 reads CASSPRGPGLAGYTF. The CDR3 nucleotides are TGTGCCAGCAGCCCTAGGGGTCCAGGGTTGGCTGGCTACACCTTC.

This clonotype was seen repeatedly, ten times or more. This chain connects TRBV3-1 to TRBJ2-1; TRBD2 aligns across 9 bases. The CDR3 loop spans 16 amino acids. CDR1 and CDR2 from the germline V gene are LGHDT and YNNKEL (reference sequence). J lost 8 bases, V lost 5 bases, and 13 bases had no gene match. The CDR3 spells CASSLRISLAGDEQFF. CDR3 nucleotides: TGTGCCAGCAGCTTAAGAATCTCTTTAGCGGGAGATGAGCAGTTCTTC.

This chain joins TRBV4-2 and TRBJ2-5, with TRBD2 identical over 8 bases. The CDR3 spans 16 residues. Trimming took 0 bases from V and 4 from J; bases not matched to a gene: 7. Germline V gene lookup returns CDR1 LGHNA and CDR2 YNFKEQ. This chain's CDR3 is CASSQEAGAGAETQYF. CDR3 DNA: TGTGCCAGCAGCCAAGAGGCGGGAGCGGGGGCAGAGACCCAGTACTTC.

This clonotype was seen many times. CDR3 loop: CASSLTDEQYF. CDR3 sequence (DNA): TGTGCCAGCAGTTTGACAGACGAGCAGTACTTC. This chain uses TRBV28 with TRBJ2-7; D is perhaps TRBD1 (5 bases). The CDR3 is 11 amino acids. The germline gives CDR1 MDHEN, CDR2 SYDVKM. Trimming took 3 bases from V and 5 from J, leaving 5 bases between them.

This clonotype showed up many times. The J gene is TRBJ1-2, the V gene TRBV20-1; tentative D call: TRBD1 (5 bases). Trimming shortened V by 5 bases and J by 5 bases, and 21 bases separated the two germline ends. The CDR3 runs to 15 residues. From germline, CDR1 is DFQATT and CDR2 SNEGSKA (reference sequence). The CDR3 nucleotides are TGCAGTGCTGACGGGGGAGCTGACGGGCTATATGGCTACACCTTC. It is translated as CSADGGADGLYGYTF.

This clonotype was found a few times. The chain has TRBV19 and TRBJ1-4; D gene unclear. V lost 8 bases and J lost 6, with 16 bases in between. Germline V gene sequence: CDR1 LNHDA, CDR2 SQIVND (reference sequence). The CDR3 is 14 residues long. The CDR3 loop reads CASEPEARYEKLFF. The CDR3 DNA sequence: TGTGCCAGTGAACCGGAGGCCAGATATGAAAAACTGTTTTTT.

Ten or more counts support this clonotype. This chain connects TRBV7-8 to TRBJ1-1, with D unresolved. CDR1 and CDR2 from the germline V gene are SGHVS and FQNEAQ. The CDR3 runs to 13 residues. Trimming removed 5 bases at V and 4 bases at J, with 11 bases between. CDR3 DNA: TGTGCCAGCAGCCCCCAGGCCGGCACTGAAGCTTTCTTT. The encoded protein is CASSPQAGTEAFF.

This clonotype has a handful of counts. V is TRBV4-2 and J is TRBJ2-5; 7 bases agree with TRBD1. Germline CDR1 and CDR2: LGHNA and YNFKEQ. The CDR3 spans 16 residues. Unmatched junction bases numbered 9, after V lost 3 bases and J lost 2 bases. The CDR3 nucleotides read TGTGCCAGCAGCCATGCGCCCCGGGACAGACAAGAGACCCAGTACTTC. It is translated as CASSHAPRDRQETQYF.

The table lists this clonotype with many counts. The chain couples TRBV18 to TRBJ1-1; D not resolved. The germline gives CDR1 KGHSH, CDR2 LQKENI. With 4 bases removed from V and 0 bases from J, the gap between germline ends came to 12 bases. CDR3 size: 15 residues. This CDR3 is CASSQEEAMNTEAFF. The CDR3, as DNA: TGTGCCAGCTCACAAGAAGAAGCCATGAACACTGAAGCTTTCTTT.

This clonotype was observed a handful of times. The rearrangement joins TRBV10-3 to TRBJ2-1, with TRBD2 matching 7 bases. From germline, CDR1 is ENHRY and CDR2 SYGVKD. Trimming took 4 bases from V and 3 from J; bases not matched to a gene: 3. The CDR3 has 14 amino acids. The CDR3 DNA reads TGTGCCATCAGTGGGGGACTATACTACAATGAGCAGTTCTTC. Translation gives CAISGGLYYNEQFF.

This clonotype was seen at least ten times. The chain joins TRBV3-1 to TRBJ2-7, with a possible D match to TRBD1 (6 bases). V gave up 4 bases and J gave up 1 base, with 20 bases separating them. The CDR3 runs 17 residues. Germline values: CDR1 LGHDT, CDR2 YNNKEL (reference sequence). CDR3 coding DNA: TGTGCCAGCAGCCGCCTCTTGAGGGACACCTTTTCCTACGAGCAGTACTTC. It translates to CASSRLLRDTFSYEQYF.

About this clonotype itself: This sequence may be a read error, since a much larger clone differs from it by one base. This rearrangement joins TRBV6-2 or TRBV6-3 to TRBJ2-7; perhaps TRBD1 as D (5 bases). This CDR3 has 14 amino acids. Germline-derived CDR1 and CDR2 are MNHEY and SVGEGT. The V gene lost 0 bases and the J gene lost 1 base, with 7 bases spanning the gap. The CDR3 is CASSYSDSSYEQYF. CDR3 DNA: TGTGCCAGCAGTTACTCCGACAGTTCCTACGAGCAGTACTTC.

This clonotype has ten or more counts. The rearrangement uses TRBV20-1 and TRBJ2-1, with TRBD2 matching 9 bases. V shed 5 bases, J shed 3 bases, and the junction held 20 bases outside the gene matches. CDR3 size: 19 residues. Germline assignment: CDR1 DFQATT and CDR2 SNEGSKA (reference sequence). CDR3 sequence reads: CSASPLAGDSSLNYNEQFF. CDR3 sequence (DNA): TGCAGTGCTTCCCCTTTAGCGGGGGATTCCTCACTTAACTACAATGAGCAGTTCTTC.